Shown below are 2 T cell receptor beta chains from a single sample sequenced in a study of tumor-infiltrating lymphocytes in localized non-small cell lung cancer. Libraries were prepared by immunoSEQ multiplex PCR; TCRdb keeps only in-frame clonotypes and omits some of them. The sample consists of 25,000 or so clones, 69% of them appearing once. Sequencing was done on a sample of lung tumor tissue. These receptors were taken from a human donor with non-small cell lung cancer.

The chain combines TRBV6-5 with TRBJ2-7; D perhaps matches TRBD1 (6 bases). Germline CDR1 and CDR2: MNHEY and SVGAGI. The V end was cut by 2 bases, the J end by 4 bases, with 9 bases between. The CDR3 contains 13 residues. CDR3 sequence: CASSYGQPYEQYF. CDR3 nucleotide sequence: TGTGCCAGCAGTTACGGACAGCCGTACGAGCAGTACTTC.

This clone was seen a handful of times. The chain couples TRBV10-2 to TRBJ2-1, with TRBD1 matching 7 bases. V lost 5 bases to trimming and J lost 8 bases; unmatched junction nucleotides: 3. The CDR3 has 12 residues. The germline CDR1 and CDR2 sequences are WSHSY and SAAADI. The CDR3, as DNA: TGCGCCAGCAGTAGACAGGGCCATGAGCAGTTCTTC. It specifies CASSRQGHEQFF.